A selection of T cell receptor beta chains follows, all from one sample in a study of cytomegalovirus exposure and HLA in healthy donors. Clones were sequenced by immunoSEQ multiplex PCR, and TCRdb holds only the in-frame ones, with some missing. This repertoire shows 200,000 or so clones, 80% to 90% found once; its top ten account for roughly 13%. Sequencing was done on a sample of PBMCs. These TCRs come from a young woman in good health and CMV-seropositive. CDR3s include the opening cysteine and the closing phenylalanine or tryptophan. D genes are given only for firm matches. Not every row has a clone size; where given, it reads once, few, many or a size class.

V	J	size	D	length	DNA	CDR3
TRBV27	TRBJ2-7	.	.	11	TGTGCCAGCGACGGTGGAGGACAGAAGTACTTC	CASDGGGQKYF
TRBV9	TRBJ2-4	once	TRBD2	17	TGTGCCAGCAGCCCCATCAGCGGGAGACAAGCCAAAAACATTCAGTACTTC	CASSPISGRQAKNIQYF
TRBV28	TRBJ1-1	.	TRBD1	15	TGTGCCAGCAGTCCATCGGACAGGGGGGTGAGTGAAGCTTTCTTT	CASSPSDRGVSEAFF
TRBV10-3	TRBJ2-7	.	TRBD2	14	TGTGCCATCAGTGATCCCCTAGCGGGAGCCGAGCAGTACTTC	CAISDPLAGAEQYF
TRBV4-1	TRBJ2-1	.	TRBD2	15	TGCGCCAGCAGCCACTCTAGCGGGAGGGGGGGTGAGCAGTTCTTC	CASSHSSGRGGEQFF
TRBV2	TRBJ1-1	.	TRBD1	13	TGTGCCAGCAGTGTGGGACAGTCCACTGAAGCTTTCTTT	CASSVGQSTEAFF
TRBV9	TRBJ1-2	once	.	13	TGTGCCAGCAGCGTAGTAGGAGGCAACGGCTACACCTTC	CASSVVGGNGYTF
TRBV10-3	TRBJ2-7	.	TRBD2	15	TGTGCCATCCAAGATAGCGGGACGACTACCTACGAGCAGTACTTC	CAIQDSGTTTYEQYF
TRBV6-1	TRBJ1-1	.	.	15	TGTGCCAGCAGTGAGCCAGGGAACATGAACACTGAAGCTTTCTTT	CASSEPGNMNTEAFF
TRBV6-1	TRBJ1-1	.	.	13	TGTGCCAGCATTAGACTGCTGGACACTGAAGCTTTCTTT	CASIRLLDTEAFF
TRBV7-3	TRBJ2-5	.	.	16	TGTGCCAGCAGCTTAACAGGGGGATTTGGCCAAGAGACCCAGTACTTC	CASSLTGGFGQETQYF
TRBV19	TRBJ2-7	.	TRBD1	14	TGTGCCAGTAGTATCCGGGACAGGGGTCACGAGCAGTACTTC	CASSIRDRGHEQYF
TRBV18	TRBJ1-5	few	TRBD1	14	TGTGCCAGCTCACCCACAGGGGTTAATCAGCCCCAGCATTTT	CASSPTGVNQPQHF
TRBV29-1	TRBJ1-1	few	.	12	TGCAGCGGAGGACAGACGAACACTGAAGCTTTCTTT	CSGGQTNTEAFF
TRBV28	TRBJ1-4	.	.	15	TGTGCCAGCAGCCCCACCCGACAGGTCAATGAAAAACTGTTTTTT	CASSPTRQVNEKLFF
TRBV5-1	TRBJ2-7	.	.	14	TGCGCCAGCAGCGCTAAAACCGGTTCATACGAGCAGTACTTC	CASSAKTGSYEQYF
TRBV9	TRBJ1-1	.	.	13	TGTGCCAGCAGCGTGATGGCCGACACTGAAGCTTTCTTT	CASSVMADTEAFF
TRBV6-1	TRBJ2-7	once	.	11	TGTGCCAGCAGTGAATTGGACACAGGGTACTTC	CASSELDTGYF
TRBV11-1	TRBJ2-7	.	.	15	TGTGCCAGCAGCCCTGACGTGGGGGCGAGTTACGAGCAGTACTTC	CASSPDVGASYEQYF
TRBV10-1	TRBJ2-7	.	.	18	TGCGCCAGCAGCGATTATAGTTTAGCGGAGCCAAACGCCTACGAGCAGTACTTC	CASSDYSLAEPNAYEQYF
TRBV4-1	TRBJ2-1	.	.	13	TGCGCCAGCAGCCAAGAGCGGTCTACGGAGCAGTTCTTC	CASSQERSTEQFF
TRBV27	TRBJ2-1	.	.	14	TGTGCCAGCATTGCGGACAGTATTAACAATGAGCAGTTCTTC	CASIADSINNEQFF
TRBV6-5	TRBJ1-1	.	.	11	TGTGCCAGCAGTTACGAAGGGGTTGCTTTCTTT	CASSYEGVAFF
TRBV7-8	TRBJ1-3	few	.	14	TGTGCCAGCAGAGCCCCCGGGATGAGTAACACCATATATTTT	CASRAPGMSNTIYF
TRBV5-1	TRBJ1-4	once	.	16	TGCGCCAGCAGCTTGGGGGGAGTTCCAACTAATGAAAAACTGTTTTTT	CASSLGGVPTNEKLFF
TRBV28	TRBJ2-3	.	TRBD2	14	TGTGCCACTCGACTAGCGGGTGTCACAGATACGCAGTATTTT	CATRLAGVTDTQYF
TRBV29-1	TRBJ1-2	few	TRBD1	12	TGCAGCGTTGGGACAGGGGGCTATGGCTACACCTTC	CSVGTGGYGYTF
TRBV6-5	TRBJ1-5	.	.	15	TGTGCCAGCAGTAAAATCCGGGACACCTATCAGCCCCAGCATTTT	CASSKIRDTYQPQHF
TRBV19	TRBJ2-1	.	.	15	TGTGCCAGTAAAAAGAGACTGTCGAACCTGAATGAGCAGTTCTTC	CASKKRLSNLNEQFF
TRBV19	TRBJ1-5	.	TRBD1	16	TGTGCCAGTCGTGCCCCCTCCGGGACAGATAATCAGCCCCAGCATTTT	CASRAPSGTDNQPQHF
TRBV6-5	TRBJ1-5	.	TRBD1	13	TGTGCCAGCGGCAGGGGGAACAATCAGCCCCAGCATTTT	CASGRGNNQPQHF
TRBV6-1	TRBJ2-7	many	TRBD2	16	TGTGCCAGCAGTGCCCTAGCGGGAGTGGTTCGCGGCGAGCAGTACTTC	CASSALAGVVRGEQYF
TRBV2	TRBJ2-5	.	.	15	TGTGCCAGCAGAAGGCGGGATCTGGGGGGAGAGACCCAGTACTTC	CASRRRDLGGETQYF
TRBV7-9	TRBJ2-2	.	TRBD2	19	TGTGCCAGCAGCTTAGCGGGCCTAGCGGGGGTCGCGAACACCGGGGAGCTGTTTTTT	CASSLAGLAGVANTGELFF
TRBV15	TRBJ1-3	.	TRBD1	16	TGTGCCACCGGGAACGAACAGGGGGTTAGGGGAAACACCATATATTTT	CATGNEQGVRGNTIYF
TRBV9	TRBJ2-1	once	.	15	TGTGCCAGCAGCGTTCTAGCCACCTCTTCCAATGAGCAGTTCTTC	CASSVLATSSNEQFF
TRBV9	TRBJ2-1	.	TRBD2	15	TGTGCCAGCAGCGTCAAGACTAGCGGGAGGAGTGAGCAGTTCTTC	CASSVKTSGRSEQFF
TRBV9	TRBJ1-2	.	.	14	TGTGCCAGCAGCGTAGAAGACATGGCCCCTGGCTACACCTTC	CASSVEDMAPGYTF
TRBV27	TRBJ2-7	once	TRBD2	16	TGTGCCAGCAGACCAGTCGGACTAGCGGGTACCTACGAGCAGTACTTC	CASRPVGLAGTYEQYF
TRBV28	TRBJ1-5	once	TRBD1	15	TGTGCCAGCAGCCTTGACAGGGGACCGACACAGCCCCAGCATTTT	CASSLDRGPTQPQHF
TRBV5-1	TRBJ2-7	.	TRBD2	14	TGCGCCAGCGGCCGGACTAGCGGCCCGTACGAGCAGTACTTC	CASGRTSGPYEQYF
TRBV7-2	TRBJ2-1	.	.	13	TGTGCCAGCAGCTTACGTTCCTACAATGAGCAGTTCTTC	CASSLRSYNEQFF
TRBV4-2	TRBJ2-3	.	TRBD2	17	TGTGCCAGCAGCCAGGAAGTTAGCGGGAACTATCCAGATACGCAGTATTTT	CASSQEVSGNYPDTQYF
TRBV2	TRBJ1-2	few	.	11	TGTGCCAGCTATCCGGGAGTTGGCTACACCTTC	CASYPGVGYTF
TRBV18	TRBJ1-1	.	TRBD1	13	TGTGCCAGCTCACCTGACAGGGTTGCTGAAGCTTTCTTT	CASSPDRVAEAFF
TRBV4-1	TRBJ1-4	once	.	14	TGCGCCAGCAGCCAATGGGACAAGGGTGAAAAACTGTTTTTT	CASSQWDKGEKLFF